This T cell receptor beta chain was retrieved from a study of blood T cell repertoires in COVID-19. This clone appeared a few times. The CDR3 consists of 13 residues. Germline V gene sequence: CDR1 SEHNR, CDR2 FQNEAQ (reference sequence). Trimming removed 1 base at V and 4 bases at J, with 7 bases between. Here immunoSEQ multiplex PCR was the method, and the copy in TCRdb shows in-frame clones only, minus some. The data hold 250,000 or so clones, with approximately 86% observed a single time. Sequenced: peripheral blood. The source of this sequence is a man aged 35-49 years with active or convalescent COVID-19. J is TRBJ1-2 and V is TRBV7-9; D gene uncertain. In nucleotides, the CDR3 is TGTGCCAGCAGCTTAGGGCCGTCCTATGGCTACACCTTC. Residues: CASSLGPSYGYTF.